This entry features one T cell receptor beta chain sequence. The source of the sample is a study of blood T cell repertoires in COVID-19. Study details: Cohort 3 recovery required two negative PCRs, clearance, or symptom resolution.

The participants were between roughly 18 and 89 years old and came from 24 US areas. Looked up from germline, CDR1 is MGHRA and CDR2 is YSYEKL. The CDR3 is 15 residues long. J lost 6 bases, V lost 1 base, and 6 bases had no gene match. Data came from immunoSEQ multiplex PCR; TCRdb stores just in-frame clones and leaves some out. Here the sample spans a few hundred thousand clones, around 87% being singletons. The specimen sequenced was PBMCs or T cells enriched from blood (not recorded which). J is TRBJ2-7 and V is TRBV4-1; 10 bases are shared with TRBD1. The source is a man between 25 and 39 years old in a cohort exposed to, infected with or recovered from COVID-19 (not recorded which). CDR3 in amino acids: CASSQVRDRGTEQYF. CDR3 DNA sequence: TGCGCCAGCAGCCAAGTGAGGGACAGGGGCACCGAGCAGTACTTC.